The 29 T cell receptor beta chains reported below all come from one sample, sequenced in a study of cytomegalovirus exposure and HLA in healthy donors. 13 Jbeta primers and 60 Vbeta primers were used for the PCR. Method: immunoSEQ multiplex PCR; TCRdb's copy keeps in-frame clones and lacks some. The sample holds 200,000 or so clones; 70% to 85% are singletons and the top ten take roughly 0.097%. The sequencing input was PBMCs. The receptors originated from a boy aged 2 to 9 in good health and CMV-seronegative.

The J gene is TRBJ1-4, the V gene TRBV6-5; tentatively, D is TRBD1 (5 bases). The V and J ends lost 7 bases and 7 bases respectively, with 13 bases between them. This CDR3 region has 13 residues. Germline V gives CDR1 MNHEY, CDR2 SVGAGI. CDR3 amino acids: CASKGPQTEKLFF. CDR3 bases: TGTGCCAGCAAGGGGCCACAGACTGAAAAACTGTTTTTT.

V and J are TRBV5-6 and TRBJ1-6; unclear D gene. The CDR3 is 13 amino acids. CDR1 SGHDT and CDR2 YYEEEE come from the germline V gene. Trimming removed 5 bases at V and 8 bases at J, with 11 bases between. The CDR3 protein is CASSTIQDSPLHF. The DNA for the CDR3 is TGTGCCAGCAGTACCATTCAGGATTCACCCCTCCACTTT.

CDR3 bases: TGTGCCAGCAGCTTAGGAGGGCCAGGGGGCACCGGGGAGCTGTTTTTT. This encodes CASSLGGPGGTGELFF. This chain links TRBV7-2 with TRBJ2-2, with TRBD1 matching over 7 bases. Germline trimming cut 1 base from V and 4 bases from J; bases unmatched to any gene: 6. Germline CDR1 SGHTA, CDR2 FQGNSA. The CDR3 consists of 16 residues.

The chain employs TRBV7-9 and TRBJ1-5; TRBD1 agrees at 9 bases. The CDR3 consists of 15 residues. J gave up 5 bases and V 7 bases, and 9 bases lay outside the gene matches. Germline V lookup: CDR1 SEHNR, CDR2 FQNEAQ (reference sequence). CDR3 nucleotide sequence: TGTGCCAGCACCCGGGGGACAGGGAGGGATCAGCCCCAGCATTTT. This codes for CASTRGTGRDQPQHF.

V usage is TRBV2 and J usage is TRBJ2-2; TRBD2 matches 14 bases. V trimming: 6 bases; J trimming: 8 bases; junction bases outside the gene matches: 5. Per the germline V gene, CDR1 is SNHLY and CDR2 is FYNNEI. This CDR3 is built from 15 residues. The CDR3 reads CASRGLAGARGELFF. The CDR3 DNA sequence: TGTGCCAGCAGGGGACTAGCGGGGGCTAGGGGGGAGCTGTTTTTT.

The rearrangement joins TRBV2 to TRBJ2-7; the D gene is possibly TRBD1 (5 bases). CDR3 length equals 15 residues. V was trimmed by 1 base and J by 9 bases, leaving 19 bases between them. CDR1 is SNHLY and CDR2 is FYNNEI in the germline V gene. The CDR3 sequence: CASSEGKQAKPRQYF. The CDR3 region has the DNA TGTGCCAGCAGTGAAGGAAAACAGGCGAAGCCCCGGCAGTACTTC.

The J gene is TRBJ1-1, the V gene TRBV25-1, with D possibly TRBD1 on 5 matching bases. V lost 2 bases to trimming and J lost 3 bases, with 13 bases between them. Germline V gene sequence: CDR1 MGHDK, CDR2 SYGVNS. CDR3 length: 15 amino acids. Here the CDR3 DNA reads TGTGCCAGCAGTGAAGGCTTCAGGGTTCACACTGAAGCTTTCTTT. This translates into CASSEGFRVHTEAFF.

V and J are TRBV6-6 and TRBJ2-1; D perhaps matches TRBD2 (7 bases). V lost 6 bases to trimming and J lost 9 bases, with 15 bases between them. Germline CDR1 MNHNY, CDR2 SVGAGI (reference sequence). The CDR3 covers 13 residues. The CDR3 region has the DNA TGTGCCAGCAGGCCCCCCGGGGGGCGTGAGCAGTTCTTC. The encoded protein is CASRPPGGREQFF.

The sample holds a few counts of this clone. This chain uses TRBV7-9 with TRBJ2-7; TRBD2 is a possible D gene (5 bases). This CDR3 comprises 13 residues. V gave up 4 bases and J gave up 0 bases, with 7 bases separating them. Per germline, CDR1 SEHNR and CDR2 FQNEAQ (reference sequence). The CDR3 reads CASSSRGSYEQYF. As DNA, the CDR3 is TGTGCCAGCAGCTCTCGGGGCTCCTACGAGCAGTACTTC.

This chain uses TRBV4-2 with TRBJ2-7; no firm D call. Looked up from germline, CDR1 is LGHNA and CDR2 is YNFKEQ. The CDR3 has 16 amino acids. V was trimmed by 0 bases and J by 2 bases, leaving 14 bases between them. The CDR3 is CASSQDFADPTYEQYF. The CDR3 DNA reads TGTGCCAGCAGCCAAGATTTTGCTGATCCTACCTACGAGCAGTACTTC.

The gene calls are TRBV11-2 and TRBJ2-1; D not resolved. Germline values: CDR1 SGHAT, CDR2 FQNNGV. This CDR3 has 12 residues. The V end was cut by 1 base, the J end by 13 bases, with 11 bases between. The CDR3 is CASSLGSTSQFF. The CDR3 DNA follows: TGTGCCAGCAGCTTAGGTAGTACCTCACAGTTCTTC.

The rearrangement uses TRBV7-6 and TRBJ2-1; D possibly corresponds to TRBD2 (6 bases). The CDR3 is 10 amino acids. Trimming cost V 9 bases and J 6 bases, with 6 bases left between them. CDR1 is SGHVS and CDR2 is FNYEAQ in the germline V gene. The CDR3 reads CARGGNEQFF. CDR3 in DNA: TGTGCCAGGGGGGGCAATGAGCAGTTCTTC.

The J gene is TRBJ1-6, the V gene TRBV7-2; possibly TRBD1 for D (5 bases). CDR3 length equals 19 residues. Trimming cost V 0 bases and J 6 bases, with 21 bases left between them. Per germline, CDR1 SGHTA and CDR2 FQGNSA. CDR3 sequence reads: CASSLASGRGPYGNSPLHF. The CDR3 nucleotides are TGTGCCAGCAGCTTAGCGAGTGGGCGGGGACCTTACGGTAATTCACCCCTCCACTTT.

The CDR3 here is CASSDEGADEQYF. In nucleotides, the CDR3 is TGTGCCAGCAGTGATGAGGGCGCGGACGAGCAGTACTTC. This rearrangement joins TRBV6-1 to TRBJ2-7; a weak D match, TRBD2 (5 bases). This CDR3 has 13 residues. Trimming removed 3 bases at V and 5 bases at J, with 11 bases between. The germline gives CDR1 MNHNS, CDR2 SASEGT.

The chain uses TRBV7-6 and TRBJ2-3, with 8 bases lining up with TRBD2. This CDR3 contains 15 residues. Germline V CDR1 and CDR2: SGHVS, FNYEAQ. The junction had 7 bases not matched to a gene; V was cut back by 5 bases and J by 3 bases. The CDR3 bases are TGTGCCAGCAGCCGAAGCGGGGGAGTAACAGATACGCAGTATTTT. It specifies CASSRSGGVTDTQYF.

About this clone: At the DNA level, this CDR3 is encoded by other sequences in the same sample as well. The genes are TRBV5-1 and TRBJ1-2, with TRBD1 as a possible D gene (6 bases). Trimming pared 4 bases from V and 0 bases from J, leaving 10 bases between. CDR1 and CDR2 from the germline V gene are SGHRS and YFSETQ. This CDR3 is built from 14 residues. This CDR3 reads CASSPGQANYGYTF. The CDR3 DNA reads TGCGCCAGCAGCCCGGGACAAGCTAACTATGGCTACACCTTC.

The chain uses TRBV6-1 and TRBJ1-6; unclear D gene. The length of the CDR3 is 14 residues. CDR1 and CDR2 from the germline V gene are MNHNS and SASEGT. V was pared by 0 bases and J by 8 bases, with 8 bases between. In DNA form, the CDR3 reads TGTGCCAGCAGTGAAGCACAGAAATATTCACCCCTCCACTTT. Its protein is CASSEAQKYSPLHF.

The rearrangement links TRBV7-9 to TRBJ2-5, with 7 bases that match TRBD2. The CDR3 is 14 residues long. Germline CDR1 SEHNR, CDR2 FQNEAQ (reference sequence). V was pared by 5 bases and J by 7 bases, with 10 bases of the junction left unmatched. The CDR3 nucleotides are TGTGCCAGCAGCATCGGGACTATCCAGAGGACCCAGTACTTC. Protein sequence: CASSIGTIQRTQYF.

The rearrangement links TRBV5-1 to TRBJ1-1; 7 bases align to TRBD1. V lost 0 bases and J lost 4; bases outside the gene matches: 3. Looked up from germline, CDR1 is SGHRS and CDR2 is YFSETQ. The CDR3 spans 14 residues. The CDR3 is CASSLVDRITEAFF. CDR3 DNA sequence: TGCGCCAGCAGCTTGGTGGACAGGATCACTGAAGCTTTCTTT.

The chain is built from TRBV25-1 and TRBJ2-5; D ambiguous. The CDR3 totals 14 residues. From germline, CDR1 is MGHDK and CDR2 SYGVNS. V lost 6 bases and J lost 2, with 13 bases in between. CDR3 region: CASRPRRLQETQYF. CDR3 coding DNA: TGTGCCAGCAGGCCCAGAAGACTTCAAGAGACCCAGTACTTC.

The J gene is TRBJ2-7, the V gene TRBV29-1; the match to TRBD2 covers 8 bases. Per germline, CDR1 SQVTM and CDR2 ANQGSEA. V shed 6 bases and J 10 bases; nucleotides not matched to a gene: 14. CDR3 size: 13 residues. CDR3: CSVALQASGLQYF. CDR3 nucleotide sequence: TGCAGCGTCGCCCTCCAGGCTAGCGGGCTACAGTACTTC.

V and J are TRBV12-5 and TRBJ2-5, with a weak D call TRBD2 (7 bases). The V and J ends lost 1 base and 1 base respectively, with 19 bases between them. Germline lookup yields CDR1 LGHNT and CDR2 FRNRAP. The CDR3 is 18 amino acids. CDR3 bases: TGTGCTAGTGGTTTGGGGTTGGGCGGGGGCCCTGCCCAAGAGACCCAGTACTTC. It is translated as CASGLGLGGGPAQETQYF.

The chain joins TRBV9 to TRBJ1-1, with 10 nucleotides matching TRBD1. V lost 4 bases to trimming and J lost 5 bases; unmatched junction nucleotides: 8. CDR1 is SGDLS, CDR2 YYNGEE, per germline. The CDR3 consists of 15 residues. CDR3 sequence reads: CASSQGQGLRTEAFF. The CDR3 bases are TGTGCCAGCAGCCAGGGACAGGGGCTGAGGACTGAAGCTTTCTTT.

This chain connects TRBV19 to TRBJ2-5, with TRBD2 as a possible D gene (6 bases). Germline CDR1 and CDR2: LNHDA and SQIVND (reference sequence). The germline V and J ends were trimmed by 6 bases and 5 bases, with 22 bases remaining between them. This CDR3 region has 16 residues. The CDR3 DNA reads TGTGCCAGTAGCAATCCTTATGGTAGCGGTTGGGAGACCCAGTACTTC. Residues: CASSNPYGSGWETQYF. Drawing the rest from reference TRBV19 and TRBJ2-5, the complete variable domain is DGGITQSPKYLFRKEGQNVTLSCEQNLNHDAMYWYRQDPGQGLRLIYYSQIVNDFQKGDIAEGYSVSREKKESFPLTVTSAQKNPTAFYLCASSNPYGSGWETQYFGPGTRLLVL.

V gene TRBV7-9 combines with J gene TRBJ1-4; the D gene is possibly TRBD1 (5 bases). CDR3 length equals 13 residues. Germline CDR1 and CDR2: SEHNR and FQNEAQ (reference sequence). V lost 8 bases to trimming and J lost 6 bases, with 13 bases between them. CDR3 residues: CASRRGGDEKLFF. CDR3 sequence (DNA): TGTGCCAGCCGGAGGGGAGGAGATGAAAAACTGTTTTTT.

The chain joins TRBV6-6 to TRBJ2-3; D is perhaps TRBD2 (6 bases). The V gene lost 9 bases and the J gene lost 6 bases, with 19 bases spanning the gap. CDR3 size: 14 residues. From germline, CDR1 is MNHNY and CDR2 SVGAGI (reference sequence). CDR3 region: CASRTGLMSDTQYF. CDR3 in DNA: TGTGCCAGTCGGACGGGACTGATGTCTGATACGCAGTATTTT.

The genes are TRBV9 and TRBJ2-3; D may be TRBD2 (7 bases). This CDR3 is 16 amino acids long. Trimming removed 0 bases at V and 4 bases at J, with 15 bases between. CDR1 and CDR2 (germline): SGDLS, YYNGEE. The CDR3 sequence is CASSVGEGGTPDTQYF. The CDR3, as DNA: TGTGCCAGCAGCGTAGGCGAGGGGGGGACGCCAGATACGCAGTATTTT.

The chain couples TRBV18 to TRBJ2-7; 7 bases align to TRBD1. CDR3 length: 17 amino acids. Looked up from germline, CDR1 is KGHSH and CDR2 is LQKENI. Unmatched junction bases numbered 19, after V lost 8 bases and J lost 3 bases. The CDR3 bases are TGTGCCAGCCTACAGGGGCCGCTCCTCATTAGGGTCTACGAGCAGTACTTC. It is translated as CASLQGPLLIRVYEQYF.

The count of this clone is one. The chain employs TRBV7-2 and TRBJ1-1; 8 nucleotides align to TRBD1. The CDR3 loop spans 14 amino acids. In germline, CDR1 is SGHTA, CDR2 FQGNSA. J gave up 1 base and V 5 bases, and 3 bases lay outside the gene matches. The CDR3 coding sequence is TGTGCCAGCAGCACAGGGGGGAGGAACACTGAAGCTTTCTTT. This translates into CASSTGGRNTEAFF.